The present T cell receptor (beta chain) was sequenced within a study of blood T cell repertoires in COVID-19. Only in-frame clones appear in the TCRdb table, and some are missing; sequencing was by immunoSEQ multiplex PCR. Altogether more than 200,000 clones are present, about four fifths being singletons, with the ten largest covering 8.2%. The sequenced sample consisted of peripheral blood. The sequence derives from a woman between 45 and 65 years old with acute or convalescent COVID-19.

The CDR3 DNA reads as TGTGCCAGCAGCTTCGACTCCCGGGTGAACACTGAAGCTTTCTTT. It translates to CASSFDSRVNTEAFF. The chain recombines TRBV7-2 with TRBJ1-1; no firm D call. There are 15 residues in the CDR3. The germline CDR1 and CDR2 sequences are SGHTA and FQGNSA. Trimming took off 3 bases at V and 0 bases at J, with 11 bases between the two ends.